This T cell receptor beta chain was found in a study of breast tumors, draining lymph nodes, adjacent tissues. A remark on this clonotype: Its matching antigen is unknown.

TCRdb re-derived calls from the multiplex PCR reads in MiXCR, one entry per CDR3 protein. The profile shows 150,000 to 200,000 distinct CDR3 sequences, around a third of them singletons. General observations from the study: Tumors had less TCR diversity than lymph nodes, more than nontumor tissue.

The lymph nodes were axillary draining lymph nodes from breast cancer patients. The CDR3 loop spans 14 amino acids. This rearrangement joins TRBV12-3 or TRBV12-4 to TRBJ2-2, with 7 bases identical to TRBD1. The last part of the DNA fits TRBJ1-1 better; the J call may be wrong. The receptor was derived from a female donor with breast cancer. Some clones in this sample may be carry-over from other donors' samples. Sample: axillary lymph node tissue. CDR3 sequence reads: CASSFDTRGTEAFF. CDR3 nucleotides: TGTGCCAGCAGTTTCGACACCAGGGGGACTGAAGCTTTCTTT.